Listed here is a single T cell receptor beta chain. No cognate antigen has been identified for it. Per-base quality was not reported, and no clone a single base away is much larger than it. The CDR3 runs 14 amino acids, cysteine and phenylalanine included. Only the CDR3 portion is preserved as DNA: 42 bases, with reading frame beginning at the first base. For CDR1 and CDR2, the germline V gene lists SGHDT and YYEEEE. Trimming removed 4 bases from V and 2 bases from J; the gene matches leave 6 bases unexplained. Receptor amplification or capture employed the immunoSEQ multiplex PCR assay. The paper's data handling went like this. A statistical classification framework was built to diagnose cytomegalovirus status from the catalog of TCR beta chain sequences. TCRdb mirrors the immuneACCESS table, restricted to in-frame sequences. Some clones are absent from its copies; in checked studies, under half trace to an unresolved V gene, and the reason for the others is unknown. That table gives V, J and clone size, and the DNA gave D and trimming. The sample records 100,000 or so clones, 75% to 90% of which are singletons. Around 20% of the sample rests with the top ten.

Separate from the roughly 700-subject first cohort, the validation cohort of about 120 subjects was the group to which the donors belonged. This entry belongs to a study of cytomegalovirus exposure and HLA in healthy donors (TCRdb year 2017). About the study as a whole: The 666 repertoires of the first cohort and the 95 to 150 validation repertoires were produced on the same platform, according to a later analysis. To predict cytomegalovirus infection status, the study brought together high-throughput TCR immunosequencing, statistical association of individual TCRs with disease status, and machine learning. The study was designed to test whether signatures of past pathogen exposure could be identified by cataloging public T cell receptors. Besides the first cohort of 500 to 700 subjects, a separate validation cohort made up of over 95 different subjects was used. What the research found in general, with its limitations: Most TCR sequences were observed very rarely across donors, whereas some public TCRs were present in many individuals. Cytomegalovirus status was reported to be diagnosed by the classifier with high specificity and sensitivity in both the original and validation cohorts. The validation cohort had no HLA typing available for a later analysis, so co-occurrence within that cohort was assessed over all 130 or so repertoires. A later analysis found that TCRs clustered in the first cohort also tended to co-occur in the roughly 120 validation repertoires, with approximately 95% of cluster scores above 0. The study gave a list of some 150 TCR beta chains associated with cytomegalovirus. It was suggested by the authors that the approach could potentially be generalized to other disease states and immunological phenotypes. In vitro tests confirmed that three of the cytomegalovirus-associated TCR beta chains recognize cytomegalovirus antigens.

Sequencing was performed on PBMCs. This TCR was sampled from a man younger than 35 in good health and CMV-seropositive. The chain is encoded by TRBV5-6 joined to TRBJ2-7; 7 middle bases align to TRBD2. The nucleotide sequence is TGTGCCAGCAGCCCGGGACTAACCGCCTACGAGCAGTACTTC. This gives the protein CASSPGLTAYEQYF.